The 19 T cell receptor beta chains presented below share a single source sample, sequenced in a study of T cell changes during pregnancy in multiple sclerosis. Here immunoSEQ multiplex PCR was the method, and the copy in TCRdb shows in-frame clones only, minus some. The table includes tens of thousands of clones, 75% to 90% detected once. The sequenced sample was peripheral blood, obtained in the first trimester of pregnancy. The receptors were gathered from a female donor in good health, enrolled as a control in a pregnancy study.

V and J are TRBV7-3 and TRBJ2-7; D might be TRBD1 (5 bases). CDR3 length: 14 amino acids. CDR1 is SGHTA and CDR2 is FQGTGA in the germline V gene. V was trimmed by 5 bases and J by 0 bases, leaving 11 bases between them. The CDR3 protein is CASSPTQGSYEQYF. In nucleotides, the CDR3 is TGTGCCAGCAGCCCCACCCAGGGCTCCTACGAGCAGTACTTC.

This chain uses TRBV7-6 with TRBJ2-7; a possible D gene is TRBD2 (5 bases). CDR1 and CDR2 from the germline V gene are SGHVS and FNYEAQ. Trimming stripped 5 bases from V and 6 bases from J, with 20 bases between. The CDR3 has 15 amino acids. DNA for the CDR3: TGTGCCAGCAGCCCGGGTGTGAAGGGAGCGGTCGAGCAGTACTTC. It specifies CASSPGVKGAVEQYF.

This clone has a handful of counts. V gene TRBV5-1 combines with J gene TRBJ1-2; D is possibly TRBD1 (6 bases). The CDR3 has 14 residues. With 4 bases removed from V and 1 base from J, the gap between germline ends came to 11 bases. Germline CDR1 reads SGHRS; CDR2 reads YFSETQ. The CDR3 DNA reads TGCGCCAGCAGCGGGGACACCCATAACTATGGCTACACCTTC. This gives the protein CASSGDTHNYGYTF.

This chain uses TRBV7-9 with TRBJ1-5, with TRBD1 as a possible D gene (6 bases). The germline CDR1 and CDR2 sequences are SEHNR and FQNEAQ (reference sequence). V was pared by 5 bases and J by 11 bases, with 16 bases between. The CDR3 extends over 13 amino acids. CDR3 sequence: CASSQTWDTSQHF. CDR3 nucleotides: TGTGCCAGCAGCCAAACCTGGGACACATCCCAGCATTTT.

The chain recombines TRBV18 with TRBJ1-2; 9 bases map to TRBD1. V gave up 4 bases and J gave up 8 bases; unmatched junction bases: 5. The CDR3 runs to 13 residues. The germline V gene encodes CDR1 KGHSH and CDR2 LQKENI. For the CDR3, the DNA is TGTGCCAGCTCACAGACAGGGGGTGAGGGCTACACCTTC. Translating it yields CASSQTGGEGYTF.

The rearrangement joins TRBV7-2 to TRBJ1-2, with 8 bases aligning to TRBD1. This CDR3 has 14 amino acids. Germline-derived CDR1 and CDR2 are SGHTA and FQGNSA. The trim removed 3 bases at V and 8 bases at J, leaving 8 bases unmatched. The CDR3 here is CASSFGGQGYGYTF. DNA for the CDR3: TGTGCCAGCAGCTTCGGAGGACAGGGCTACGGCTACACCTTC.

This clone has only a few counts. This chain links TRBV30 with TRBJ1-1, with 8 bases lining up with TRBD1. The CDR3 has 14 residues. V gave up 5 bases and J gave up 0 bases; unmatched junction bases: 5. Germline lookup yields CDR1 GTSNPN and CDR2 SVGIG (reference sequence). In DNA form, the CDR3 reads TGTGCCTGGGGACAGGGAGGCATGAACACTGAAGCTTTCTTT. Translated: CAWGQGGMNTEAFF. Using reference TRBV30 and TRBJ1-1 for the parts outside the CDR3, the full variable domain is SQTIHQWPATLVQPVGSPLSLECTVEGTSNPNLYWYRQAAGRGLQLLFYSVGIGQISSEVPQNLSASRPQDRQFILSSKKLLLSDSGFYLCAWGQGGMNTEAFFGQGTRLTVV.

This chain joins TRBV5-6 and TRBJ1-2; maybe TRBD1 (5 bases). The V end lost 1 base, the J end lost 4 bases, and 11 bases lay between the germline ends. CDR3 length equals 14 residues. Germline V gene data show CDR1 as SGHDT and CDR2 as YYEEEE. CDR3 bases: TGTGCCAGCAGCTTGTTTAGGGGATCCTATGGCTACACCTTC. Protein sequence: CASSLFRGSYGYTF. Supplemented by reference TRBV5-6 and TRBJ1-2, the full variable domain reads DAGVTQSPTHLIKTRGQQVTLRCSPKSGHDTVSWYQQALGQGPQFIFQYYEEEERQRGNFPDRFSGHQFPNYSSELNVNALLLGDSALYLCASSLFRGSYGYTFGSGTRLTVV.

V and J are TRBV10-1 and TRBJ2-7; the D gene is possibly TRBD2 (6 bases). With 5 bases removed from V and 0 bases from J, the gap between germline ends came to 17 bases. This CDR3 has 16 residues. Germline assignment: CDR1 WNHNN and CDR2 SYGVQD (reference sequence). The CDR3: CASSHSSGLSSYEQYF. The CDR3 DNA is TGCGCCAGCAGTCATTCCTCGGGACTTAGCTCCTACGAGCAGTACTTC.

This sequence joins TRBV4-3 and TRBJ1-1; 8 bases agree with TRBD1. This CDR3 has 14 amino acids. The trim removed 4 bases at V and 5 bases at J, leaving 6 bases unmatched. Germline assignment: CDR1 LGHNA and CDR2 YSLEER. The CDR3 is CASSRYRGSTEAFF. The CDR3 nucleotides are TGCGCCAGCAGCCGATACAGGGGGAGTACTGAAGCTTTCTTT.

The rearrangement links TRBV27 to TRBJ1-2, with D possibly TRBD1 on 5 matching bases. This CDR3 spans 17 amino acids. Germline-derived CDR1 and CDR2 are MNHEY and SMNVEV (reference sequence). V lost 4 bases, J lost 4 bases, and 22 bases lay in between. The CDR3 DNA follows: TGTGCCAGCAGTTCATCCGACGCGGGGGTATGGGTCTATGGCTACACCTTC. This sequence encodes CASSSSDAGVWVYGYTF.

The V gene is TRBV5-1, the J gene TRBJ2-3, with TRBD1 matching over 9 bases. The germline CDR1 and CDR2 sequences are SGHRS and YFSETQ. V trimming: 2 bases; J trimming: 1 base; junction bases outside the gene matches: 17. The CDR3 consists of 20 residues. The CDR3 sequence: CASSLWFVRDRERGTDTQYF. Written as DNA, the CDR3 is TGCGCCAGCAGCTTATGGTTTGTTAGGGACAGGGAAAGGGGCACAGATACGCAGTATTTT. Full variable domain (missing parts from reference TRBV5-1 and TRBJ2-3): KAGVTQTPRYLIKTRGQQVTLSCSPISGHRSVSWYQQTPGQGLQFLFEYFSETQRNKGNFPGRFSGRQFSNSRSEMNVSTLELGDSALYLCASSLWFVRDRERGTDTQYFGPGTRLTVL.

The CDR3 region has the DNA TGTGCCAGCAGAACAATTTCTAGATCCGAGCAGTACTTC. Protein sequence: CASRTISRSEQYF. J is TRBJ2-7 and V is TRBV6-5, with D uncertain. The germline V and J ends were trimmed by 6 bases and 6 bases, with 15 bases remaining between them. This CDR3 has 13 amino acids. The germline V gene has CDR1 MNHEY and CDR2 SVGAGI.

In nucleotides, the CDR3 is TGTGCCAGCAGTTTTCAGGCCACCTCTGGAAACACCATATATTTT. This gives the protein CASSFQATSGNTIYF. The chain uses TRBV6-6 and TRBJ1-3, with D hard to call. Per germline, CDR1 MNHNY and CDR2 SVGAGI (reference sequence). Trimming removed 4 bases at V and 0 bases at J, with 10 bases between. The CDR3 has 15 amino acids.

V is TRBV7-2 and J is TRBJ1-2, with D possibly TRBD1 on 5 matching bases. Trimming removed 0 bases from V and 7 bases from J, with 15 bases in between. The length of the CDR3 is 15 residues. Per germline, CDR1 SGHTA and CDR2 FQGNSA. CDR3 in DNA: TGTGCCAGCAGCTTAGCCGTCGGGGGATTTGGTGGCTACACCTTC. This encodes CASSLAVGGFGGYTF.

In its sample, this clone was seen a few times. The rearrangement joins TRBV18 to TRBJ1-2; TRBD1 agrees at 7 bases. The J segment lost 4 bases and the V segment lost 2 bases, leaving 10 bases of the junction unmatched. The CDR3 runs to 16 residues. From germline, CDR1 is KGHSH and CDR2 LQKENI. CDR3 in amino acids: CASSPETGLTTYGYTF. The CDR3 coding sequence is TGTGCCAGCTCACCAGAGACAGGGCTAACGACCTATGGCTACACCTTC.

This chain uses TRBV7-2 with TRBJ1-5, with D unresolved. Between the trimmed V and J ends, which lost 3 bases and 5 bases, there was a span of 11 bases. The CDR3 extends over 14 amino acids. The V gene's germline CDR1 is SGHTA and CDR2 FQGNSA. The CDR3 here is CASSFGGFHQPQHF. The CDR3 nucleotides read TGTGCCAGCAGCTTTGGCGGATTCCATCAGCCCCAGCATTTT. The full variable domain, in which reference TRBV7-2 and TRBJ1-5 provide the parts outside the CDR3, is GAGVSQSPSNKVTEKGKDVELRCDPISGHTALYWYRQSLGQGLEFLIYFQGNSAPDKSGLPSDRFSAERTGGSVSTLTIQRTQQEDSAVYLCASSFGGFHQPQHFGDGTRLSIL.

The chain joins TRBV6-6 to TRBJ1-5; D may be TRBD1 (6 bases). Germline CDR1 and CDR2: MNHNY and SVGAGI (reference sequence). Trimming removed 6 bases from V and 3 bases from J, with 15 bases in between. CDR3 length: 15 residues. CDR3 in DNA: TGTGCCAGCAGAATGGGGGCTATTGACAATCAGCCCCAGCATTTT. Residues: CASRMGAIDNQPQHF.

The genes are TRBV9 and TRBJ2-7, with 9 positions matching TRBD1. Trimming took 4 bases from V and 3 from J; bases not matched to a gene: 5. This CDR3 comprises 14 residues. CDR1 and CDR2 (germline): SGDLS, YYNGEE. The CDR3 region has the DNA TGTGCCAGCAGCCCTCCGGGACAGGGCTACGAGCAGTACTTC. It is translated as CASSPPGQGYEQYF.